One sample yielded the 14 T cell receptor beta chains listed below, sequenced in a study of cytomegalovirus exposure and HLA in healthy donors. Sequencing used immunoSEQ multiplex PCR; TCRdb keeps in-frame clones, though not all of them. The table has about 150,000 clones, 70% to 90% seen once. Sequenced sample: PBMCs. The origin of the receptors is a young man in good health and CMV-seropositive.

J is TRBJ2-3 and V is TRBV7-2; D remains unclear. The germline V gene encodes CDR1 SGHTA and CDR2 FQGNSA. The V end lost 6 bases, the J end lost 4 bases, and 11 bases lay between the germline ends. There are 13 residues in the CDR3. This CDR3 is CASRPPGADTQYF. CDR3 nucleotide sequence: TGTGCCAGCAGGCCGCCCGGTGCAGATACGCAGTATTTT.

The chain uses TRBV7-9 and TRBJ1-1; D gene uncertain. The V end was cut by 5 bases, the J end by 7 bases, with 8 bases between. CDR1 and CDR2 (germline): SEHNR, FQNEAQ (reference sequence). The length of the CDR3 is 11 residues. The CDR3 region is CASSLGHEAFF. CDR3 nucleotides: TGTGCCAGCAGCCTGGGCCATGAAGCTTTCTTT.

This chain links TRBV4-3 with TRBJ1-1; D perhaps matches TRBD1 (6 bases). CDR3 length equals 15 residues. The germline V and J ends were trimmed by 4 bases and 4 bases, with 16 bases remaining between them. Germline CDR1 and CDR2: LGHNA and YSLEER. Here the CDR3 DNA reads TGCGCCAGCAGCCCAGGGGACGGACCTTTCACTGAAGCTTTCTTT. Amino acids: CASSPGDGPFTEAFF.

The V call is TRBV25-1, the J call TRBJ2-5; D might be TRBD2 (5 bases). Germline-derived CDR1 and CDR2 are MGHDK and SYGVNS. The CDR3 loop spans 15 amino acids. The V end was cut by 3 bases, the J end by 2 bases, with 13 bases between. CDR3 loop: CASSDPAALQETQYF. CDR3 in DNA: TGTGCCAGCAGTGATCCAGCGGCCCTGCAAGAGACCCAGTACTTC.

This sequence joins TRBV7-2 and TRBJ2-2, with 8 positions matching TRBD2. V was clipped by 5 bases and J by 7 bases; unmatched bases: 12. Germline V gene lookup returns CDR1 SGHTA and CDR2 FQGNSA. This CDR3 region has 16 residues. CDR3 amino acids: CASSPGGSGVNGELFF. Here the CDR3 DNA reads TGTGCCAGCAGCCCTGGGGGTAGCGGGGTGAACGGGGAGCTGTTTTTT.

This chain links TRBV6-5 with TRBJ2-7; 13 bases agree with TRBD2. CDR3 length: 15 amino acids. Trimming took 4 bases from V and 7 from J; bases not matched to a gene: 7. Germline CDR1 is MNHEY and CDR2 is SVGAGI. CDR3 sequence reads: CASSWTSGRRGEQYF. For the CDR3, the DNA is TGTGCCAGCAGTTGGACTAGCGGGAGACGTGGGGAGCAGTACTTC.

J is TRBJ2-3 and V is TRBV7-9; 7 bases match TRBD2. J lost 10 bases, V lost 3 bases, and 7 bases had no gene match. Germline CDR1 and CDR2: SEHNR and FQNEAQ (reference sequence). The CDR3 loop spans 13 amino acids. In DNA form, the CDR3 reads TGTGCCAGCAGCTTTTGGGAGGGGAGATCGCAGTATTTT. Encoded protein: CASSFWEGRSQYF. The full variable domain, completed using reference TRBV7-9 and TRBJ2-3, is DTGVSQNPRHKITKRGQNVTFRCDPISEHNRLYWYRQTLGQGPEFLTYFQNEAQLEKSRLLSDRFSAERPKGSFSTLEIQRTEQGDSAMYLCASSFWEGRSQYFGPGTRLTVL.

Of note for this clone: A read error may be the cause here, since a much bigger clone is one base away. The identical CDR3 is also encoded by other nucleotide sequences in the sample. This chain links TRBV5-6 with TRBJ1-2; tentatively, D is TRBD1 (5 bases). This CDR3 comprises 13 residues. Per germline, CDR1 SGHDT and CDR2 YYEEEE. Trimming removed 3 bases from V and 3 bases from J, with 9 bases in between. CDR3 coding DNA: TGTGCCAGCAGCTCTCAGGGTGACTATGGCTACACCTTC. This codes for CASSSQGDYGYTF.

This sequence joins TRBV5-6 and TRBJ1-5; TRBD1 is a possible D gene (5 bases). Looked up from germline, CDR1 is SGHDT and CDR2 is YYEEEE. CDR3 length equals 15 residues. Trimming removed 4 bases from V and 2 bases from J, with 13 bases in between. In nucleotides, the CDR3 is TGTGCCAGCAGCGGGGGGGTTTCTGGCAATCAGCCCCAGCATTTT. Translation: CASSGGVSGNQPQHF. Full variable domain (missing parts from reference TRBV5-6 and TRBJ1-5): DAGVTQSPTHLIKTRGQQVTLRCSPKSGHDTVSWYQQALGQGPQFIFQYYEEEERQRGNFPDRFSGHQFPNYSSELNVNALLLGDSALYLCASSGGVSGNQPQHFGDGTRLSIL.

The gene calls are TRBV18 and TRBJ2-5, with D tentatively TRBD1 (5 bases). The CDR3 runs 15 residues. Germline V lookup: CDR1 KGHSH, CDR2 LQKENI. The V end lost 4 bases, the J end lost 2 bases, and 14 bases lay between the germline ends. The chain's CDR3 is CASSQDGRTQETQYF. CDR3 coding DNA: TGTGCCAGCTCACAGGACGGACGGACACAAGAGACCCAGTACTTC.

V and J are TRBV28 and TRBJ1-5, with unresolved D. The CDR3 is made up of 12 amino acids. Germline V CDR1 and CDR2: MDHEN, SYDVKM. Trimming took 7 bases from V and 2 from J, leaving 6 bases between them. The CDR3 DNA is TGTGCCAGCATCGGGGGCAATCAGCCCCAGCATTTT. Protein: CASIGGNQPQHF.

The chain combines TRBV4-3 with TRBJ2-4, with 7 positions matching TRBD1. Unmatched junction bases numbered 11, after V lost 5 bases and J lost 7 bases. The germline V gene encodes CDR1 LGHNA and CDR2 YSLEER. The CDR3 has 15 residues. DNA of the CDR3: TGCGCCAGCAGCGAACAGGGGAATTATAGGAACATTCAGTACTTC. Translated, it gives CASSEQGNYRNIQYF.

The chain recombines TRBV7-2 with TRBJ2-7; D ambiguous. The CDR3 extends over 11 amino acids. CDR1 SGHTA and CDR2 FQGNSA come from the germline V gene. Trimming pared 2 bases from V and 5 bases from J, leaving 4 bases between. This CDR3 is CASSLLNEQYF. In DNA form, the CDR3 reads TGTGCCAGCAGCTTATTAAACGAGCAGTACTTC.

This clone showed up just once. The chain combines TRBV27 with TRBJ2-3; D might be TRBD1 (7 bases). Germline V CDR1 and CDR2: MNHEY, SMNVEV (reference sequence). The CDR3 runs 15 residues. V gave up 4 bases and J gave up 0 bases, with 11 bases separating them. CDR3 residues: CASSSQGTSTDTQYF. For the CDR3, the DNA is TGTGCCAGCAGTTCACAGGGGACTAGCACAGATACGCAGTATTTT.